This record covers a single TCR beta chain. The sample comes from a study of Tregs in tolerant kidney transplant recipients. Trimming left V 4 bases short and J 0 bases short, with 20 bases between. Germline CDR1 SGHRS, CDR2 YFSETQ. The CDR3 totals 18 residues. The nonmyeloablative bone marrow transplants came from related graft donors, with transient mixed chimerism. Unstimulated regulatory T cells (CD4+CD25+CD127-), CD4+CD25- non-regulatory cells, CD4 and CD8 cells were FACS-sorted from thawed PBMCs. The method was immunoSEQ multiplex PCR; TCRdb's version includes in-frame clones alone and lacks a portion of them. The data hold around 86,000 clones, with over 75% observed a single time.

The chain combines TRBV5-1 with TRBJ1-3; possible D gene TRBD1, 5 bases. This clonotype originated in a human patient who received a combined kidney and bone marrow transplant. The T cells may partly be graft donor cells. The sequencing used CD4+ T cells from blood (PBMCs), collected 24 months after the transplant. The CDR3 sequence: CASSRTSGGRASGNTIYF. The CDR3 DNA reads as TGCGCCAGCAGCCGAACGTCCGGGGGAAGGGCCTCTGGAAACACCATATATTTT.